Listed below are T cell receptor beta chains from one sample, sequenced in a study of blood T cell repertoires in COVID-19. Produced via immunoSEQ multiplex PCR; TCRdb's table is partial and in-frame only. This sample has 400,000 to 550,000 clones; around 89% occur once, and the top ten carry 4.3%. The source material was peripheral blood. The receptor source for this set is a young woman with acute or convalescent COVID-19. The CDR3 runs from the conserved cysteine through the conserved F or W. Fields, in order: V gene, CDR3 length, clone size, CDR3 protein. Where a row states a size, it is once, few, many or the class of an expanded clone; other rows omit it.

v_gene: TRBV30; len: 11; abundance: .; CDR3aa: CAWGPGDTQYF
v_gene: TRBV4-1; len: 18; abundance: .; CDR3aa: CASSQEALRPNMNSPLHF
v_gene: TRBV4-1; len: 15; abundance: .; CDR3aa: CASSQLRGSAYEQYF
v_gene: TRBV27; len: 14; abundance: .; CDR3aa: CASSLTVMNTEAFF
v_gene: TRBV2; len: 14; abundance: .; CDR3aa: CASSEWDRGHEQFF
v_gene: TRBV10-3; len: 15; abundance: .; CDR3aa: CAISEADRYTGELFF
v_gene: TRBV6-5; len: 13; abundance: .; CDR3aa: CASSPDRDTEAFF
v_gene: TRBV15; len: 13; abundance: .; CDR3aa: CATSAFTGYEQFF
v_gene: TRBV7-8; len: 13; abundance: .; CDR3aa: CASMEESGNTIYF
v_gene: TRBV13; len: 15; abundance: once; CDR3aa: CASSPRVWGGETQYF
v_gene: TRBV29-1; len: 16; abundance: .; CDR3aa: CSVEGWDRGFTDTQYF
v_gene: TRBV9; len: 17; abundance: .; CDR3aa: CASSPRTPPTNSGELFF
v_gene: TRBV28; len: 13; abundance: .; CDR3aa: CASGRELGNTIYF
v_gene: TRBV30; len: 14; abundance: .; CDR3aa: CAWSVYRRDRRTFF
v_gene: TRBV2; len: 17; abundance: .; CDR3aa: CASSERETSGGTDTQYF
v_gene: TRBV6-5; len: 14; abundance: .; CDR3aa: CASSYRSSGNTIYF
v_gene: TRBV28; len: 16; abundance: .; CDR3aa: CASRPGGANSGNTIYF
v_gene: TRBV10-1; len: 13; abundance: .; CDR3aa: CASSDRFGDTQYF
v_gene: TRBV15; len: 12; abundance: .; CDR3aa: CATRQGRETQYF
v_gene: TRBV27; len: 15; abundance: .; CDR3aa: CASSSLRTGHNEQFF
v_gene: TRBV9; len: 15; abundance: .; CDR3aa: CASSVGPAEIEKLFF
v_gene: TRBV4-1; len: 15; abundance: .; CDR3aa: CASSQEGASWDGYTF
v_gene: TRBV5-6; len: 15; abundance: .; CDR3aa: CASSQQGRYASPQHF
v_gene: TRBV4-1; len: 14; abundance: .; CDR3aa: CASSQNRYQETQYF
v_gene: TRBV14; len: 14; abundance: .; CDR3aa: CASSQDWTSYEQYF
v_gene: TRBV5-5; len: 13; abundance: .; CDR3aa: CASSLVGDPPQHF
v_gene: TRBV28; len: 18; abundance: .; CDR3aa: CASSLALWGGQPSYEQYF
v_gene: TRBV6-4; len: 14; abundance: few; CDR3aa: CASSKRGGLDTQYF
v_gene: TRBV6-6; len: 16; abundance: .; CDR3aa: CASSLSPSGSINTIYF
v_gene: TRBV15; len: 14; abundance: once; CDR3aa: CATTSPSPQETQYF
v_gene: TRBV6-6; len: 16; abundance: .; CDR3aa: CASSSHLAGYSYEQYF
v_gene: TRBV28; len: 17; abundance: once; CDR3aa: CASSLSSGTLRGEKLFF
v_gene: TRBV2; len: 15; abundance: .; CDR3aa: CASSELTGRLSPLHF
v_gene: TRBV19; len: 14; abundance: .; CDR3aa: CASSPGSVRTEAFF
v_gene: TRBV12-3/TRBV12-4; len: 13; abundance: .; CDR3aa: CASSMGLYNEQFF
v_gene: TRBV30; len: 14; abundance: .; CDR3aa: CAWSARPTPYEQYF
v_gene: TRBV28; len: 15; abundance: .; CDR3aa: CASSPSYKTGKTQYF
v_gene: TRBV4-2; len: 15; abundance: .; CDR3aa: CASSLTRQGSYEQYF
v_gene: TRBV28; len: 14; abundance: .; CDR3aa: CASRHRDRGDEQYF
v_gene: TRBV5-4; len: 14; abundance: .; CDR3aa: CATFSGGNQETQYF
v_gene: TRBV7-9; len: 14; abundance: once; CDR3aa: CASSLTGVGETQYF
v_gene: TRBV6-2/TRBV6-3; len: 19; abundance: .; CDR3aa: CASSSHMPTGTRSKSPLHF
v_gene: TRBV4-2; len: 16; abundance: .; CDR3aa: CASSQVLRGNSREQFF
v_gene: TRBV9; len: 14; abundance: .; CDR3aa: CASSVEAGIQPQHF
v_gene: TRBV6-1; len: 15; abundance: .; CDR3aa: CASSERADSYQPQHF
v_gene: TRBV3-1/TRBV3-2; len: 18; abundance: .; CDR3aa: CASSQTTPWASSGNTIYF
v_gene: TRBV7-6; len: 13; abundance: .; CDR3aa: CASSSSKLETQYF
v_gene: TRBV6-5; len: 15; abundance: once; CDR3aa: CASNALTGSNQPQHF
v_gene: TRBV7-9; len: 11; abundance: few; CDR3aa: CASSTTGPQHF
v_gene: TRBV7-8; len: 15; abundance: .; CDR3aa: CASSKDRGATDTQYF
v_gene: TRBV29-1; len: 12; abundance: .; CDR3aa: CSGYRPTGELFF
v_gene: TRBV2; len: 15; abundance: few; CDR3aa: CASSDILSSSYEQYF
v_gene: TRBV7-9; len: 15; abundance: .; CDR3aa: CASSLGTGLSETQYF